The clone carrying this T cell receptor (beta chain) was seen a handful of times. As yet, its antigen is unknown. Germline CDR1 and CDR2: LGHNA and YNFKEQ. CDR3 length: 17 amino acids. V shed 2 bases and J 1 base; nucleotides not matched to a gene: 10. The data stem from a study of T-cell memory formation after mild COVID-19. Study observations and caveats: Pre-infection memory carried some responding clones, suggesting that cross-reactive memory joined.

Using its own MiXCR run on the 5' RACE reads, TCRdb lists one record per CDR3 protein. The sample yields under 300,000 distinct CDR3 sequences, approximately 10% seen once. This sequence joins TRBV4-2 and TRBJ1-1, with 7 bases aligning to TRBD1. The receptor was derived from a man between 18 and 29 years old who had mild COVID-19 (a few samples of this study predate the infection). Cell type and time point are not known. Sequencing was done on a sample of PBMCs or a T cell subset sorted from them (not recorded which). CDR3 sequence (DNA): TGTGCCAGCAGCCAATCCGAAGGGGACAGCTCGAACACTGAAGCTTTCTTT. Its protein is CASSQSEGDSSNTEAFF.